This T cell receptor beta chain was recorded in a study of shared clonotypes between healthy human individuals. Study at large: Donors were two women and a few men aged 18 to 49.

The method was immunoSEQ multiplex PCR; TCRdb's version includes in-frame clones alone and lacks a portion of them. The sample lists roughly 600,000 clones; roughly 98% were seen once. Deletions cut 5 bases from V and 4 bases from J, with 17 bases between. Germline V gives CDR1 SGHTA, CDR2 FQGNSA. The CDR3 is 15 amino acids. CD8 cells classed as naive were CD45RO-negative and positively selected for CCR7, excluding terminally differentiated effector memory CD45RA+ cells. All the donors were Caucasian adults who lived in Nashville, Tennessee. The sample was naive CD8+ T cells sorted from blood. The clonotype was recovered from a man aged 25 to 45 in good health. The chain is built from TRBV7-2 and TRBJ1-2, with a tentative D call TRBD1 (5 bases). CDR3 nucleotides: TGTGCCAGCAGCCAGACCAGGGACGGACGCTATGGCTACACCTTC. Translating it yields CASSQTRDGRYGYTF.